The source of this T cell receptor (beta chain) is a study of graft-versus-host responses after intestinal transplantation. On the study more broadly: Following induction with anti-thymocyte globulin, all recipients were given tacrolimus and steroids for about three years.

CFSE-low proliferating responders, CD3+CD4+ and CD3+CD8+, were sorted post-reaction. This table comes from immunoSEQ multiplex PCR, and its TCRdb copy is limited to in-frame clones, with some not included. The table lists approximately 7,600 clones, under 35% of them singletons, with approximately 6% in the top ten. This receptor was identified in a human patient who received an intestinal transplant. This specimen consisted of alloreactive CD4+ T cells from a mixed lymphocyte reaction culture, obtained before intestinal transplant. Noted subset: CFSE-low proliferating T cells sorted from roughly six-day pre-transplant mixed lymphocyte reaction (GvH or HvG direction).

DNA of the CDR3: TGTGCCAGCAGCTTAGGAACAGACAACACTGAAGCTTTCTTT. It specifies CASSLGTDNTEAFF. J is TRBJ1-1 and V is TRBV11-3, with unresolved D. The V gene's germline CDR1 is SGHNT and CDR2 YENEEA. V gave up 1 base and J gave up 2 bases, with 8 bases separating them. The CDR3 extends over 14 amino acids. Looking up the rest from reference TRBV11-3 and TRBJ1-1 gives the full variable domain: EAGVVQSPRYKIIEKKQPVAFWCNPISGHNTLYWYLQNLGQGPELLIRYENEEAVDDSQLPKDRFSAERLKGVDSTLKIQPAELGDSAVYLCASSLGTDNTEAFFGQGTRLTVV.